This TCR beta chain was sequenced during a study of CD8 T cells in ankylosing spondylitis. Study-wide results and caveats: CD8+ by phenotype, disease-linked clones were relatively rare in peripheral blood. Seemingly characteristic of ankylosing spondylitis blood was a TCR beta motif consisting of under 10 highly homologous variants. Within matched ankylosing spondylitis synovial fluid, disease-linked clones were reportedly significantly enriched.

This clonotype was detected ten times or more. The antigen is not known. As the method for making TCR beta libraries, quantitative 5'-RACE with molecular barcodes was used. MiXCR, applied by TCRdb to the 5' RACE reads, yields one record per CDR3 protein. Here the sample spans about 39,000 distinct CDR3 sequences, 2.5% to 3.5% being singletons. The ends lost 0 bases at V and 8 bases at J; junction bases unmatched: 4. The CDR3 has 14 amino acids. Germline V CDR1 and CDR2: SGDLS, YYNGEE. The V gene is TRBV9, the J gene TRBJ1-2; TRBD1 aligns across 10 bases. The clonotype was recovered from a male donor with ankylosing spondylitis or in good health (not recorded which). Specimen: blood, either unsorted or a sorted T cell fraction (not recorded which). The CDR3, as DNA: TGTGCCAGCAGCGTAGGACAGGGGGCTCAAGGCTACACCTTC. This sequence encodes CASSVGQGAQGYTF.